The rows below give T cell receptor beta chains drawn from one sample of a study of blood T cell repertoires in COVID-19. The repertoire was sequenced with immunoSEQ multiplex PCR; TCRdb's copy has only in-frame clones and lacks some. The table has approximately 330,000 clones, under 90% seen once. Source material: PBMCs or T cells enriched from blood (not recorded which). These receptors were obtained from a woman aged 25 to 45 who had recovered from COVID-19. CDR3s include the opening cysteine and the closing phenylalanine or tryptophan. The D gene is left open where the match is weak. Rows give clone size only sometimes, using once, few, many, or a class for an expanded clone.

NA	TRBJ2-5	NA	TRBV27	TGTGCCAGCAGTTTAAGGGGCCCCCCAGAGACCCAGTACTTC	CASSLRGPPETQYF
NA	TRBJ1-6	NA	TRBV27	TGTGCCAGCAGAACATGGACAAAAAATCTGCAATTGTCACCCCTCCACTTT	CASRTWTKNLQLSPLHF
once	TRBJ1-5	NA	TRBV7-9	TGTGCCAGTTTTCTTTACCCAAAGCGCAATCAGCCCCAGCATTTT	CASFLYPKRNQPQHF
NA	TRBJ2-5	TRBD1	TRBV5-5	TGTGCCAGCAGCTTGCGGACAGGGGGTAATTATGTAGGGGAGACCCAGTACTTC	CASSLRTGGNYVGETQYF
once	TRBJ2-7	NA	TRBV7-2	TGTGCCAGCAGCTTATACGGGTTAGCGGATGCCTACGAGCAGTACTTC	CASSLYGLADAYEQYF
NA	TRBJ1-2	NA	TRBV1	TGCACCAGCAGCCAAGTGGTAGGGGCGATCTATGGCTACACCTTC	CTSSQVVGAIYGYTF
NA	TRBJ2-2	TRBD1	TRBV5-6	TGTGCCAGCAGCCCAGGGACAGGGCATGGCGGGGAGCTGTTTTTT	CASSPGTGHGGELFF
NA	TRBJ2-1	NA	TRBV6-5	TGTGCCAGCAGTTACGCTGTCAGGCTGGGCTACAATGAGCAGTTCTTC	CASSYAVRLGYNEQFF
NA	TRBJ2-1	TRBD2	TRBV3-1/TRBV3-2	TGTGCCAGCGGGAGGGAAGTTTGGGAGCAGTTCTTC	CASGREVWEQFF
NA	TRBJ1-5	NA	TRBV19	TGTGCCAGTAGTATAGCTAGTAGATATAGCAATCAGCCCCAGCATTTT	CASSIASRYSNQPQHF
NA	TRBJ1-2	NA	TRBV28	TGTGCCAGCACCTCGGGGGACGGATACTATGGCTACACCTTC	CASTSGDGYYGYTF
NA	TRBJ1-3	TRBD1	TRBV6-5	TGTGCCAGCAGTTTGACAGGGAGCGGAAACACCATATATTTT	CASSLTGSGNTIYF
large	TRBJ2-2	TRBD1	TRBV6-5	TGTGCCAGCATGGGGCAGGGGGACACCGGGGAGCTGTTTTTT	CASMGQGDTGELFF
NA	TRBJ1-5	NA	TRBV5-8	TGTGCCAGCAGTAGTGACAATCAGCCCCAGCATTTT	CASSSDNQPQHF
NA	TRBJ1-1	NA	TRBV30	TGTGCCTGGACTAGGGGGATGGATACTGAAGCTTTCTTT	CAWTRGMDTEAFF
NA	TRBJ2-5	NA	TRBV6-2/TRBV6-3	TGTGCCAGCAGCTCCCCATCATTGACCCAGTACTTC	CASSSPSLTQYF
NA	TRBJ1-5	NA	TRBV10-3	TGTGCCATCAGTGAGCTAGCGAGGAGCAATCAGCCCCAGCATTTT	CAISELARSNQPQHF
NA	TRBJ1-1	NA	TRBV10-1	TGCGCCAGCAGAACAGGGATGAACACTGAAGCTTTCTTT	CASRTGMNTEAFF
NA	TRBJ1-1	TRBD1	TRBV4-1	TGCGCCAGCAGCCAATCGGGGCAGGGGGGCACTGAAGCTTTCTTT	CASSQSGQGGTEAFF
once	TRBJ2-1	TRBD2	TRBV19	TGTGCCAGTAGTCCAAGACTAGCGGGCCTCTACAATGAGCAGTTCTTC	CASSPRLAGLYNEQFF
NA	TRBJ2-1	TRBD2	TRBV7-8	TGTGCCAGCAGCCTGCAGGGACTAGTCCCCTACAATGAGCAGTTCTTC	CASSLQGLVPYNEQFF
NA	TRBJ1-5	NA	TRBV24-1	TGTGCCACCAGTGAACTTGGACAGTGGAGCAATCAGCCCCAGCATTTT	CATSELGQWSNQPQHF
NA	TRBJ1-4	NA	TRBV7-9	TGTGCCAGCAGAGCGACAGCTGCAACTAATGAAAAACTGTTTTTT	CASRATAATNEKLFF
NA	TRBJ2-1	NA	TRBV7-2	TGTGCCAGCAGTCCTCTCCCCCCGGGAAGATACAATGAGCAGTTCTTC	CASSPLPPGRYNEQFF
NA	TRBJ2-7	NA	TRBV7-9	TGTGCCAGCAGCTTAGAGGGGGTTCTAGGTGAGCAGTACTTC	CASSLEGVLGEQYF
NA	TRBJ2-7	TRBD2	TRBV18	TGTGCTTCACGCGGAGCGGGAGCTTTAAGTACCTACGAGCAGTACTTC	CASRGAGALSTYEQYF
NA	TRBJ2-1	TRBD2	TRBV3-1/TRBV3-2	TGTGCCAGCAGCCCCCAATCAGCGGGAGAGTGGACCTACAATGAGCAGTTCTTC	CASSPQSAGEWTYNEQFF
NA	TRBJ2-1	TRBD2	TRBV20-1	TGCAGTGCTAGTTCGGGGGCGGGAGGGCTCGTGGATGAGCAGTTCTTC	CSASSGAGGLVDEQFF
NA	TRBJ2-3	NA	TRBV19	TGTGCCAGTAGTATAGAACAGGGAGAGGAGGCAGATACGCAGTATTTT	CASSIEQGEEADTQYF
NA	TRBJ1-4	NA	TRBV7-9	TGTGCCAGCAGCGTAGACAGGACCCCTTCTAATGAAAAACTGTTTTTT	CASSVDRTPSNEKLFF
NA	TRBJ2-7	NA	TRBV7-2	TGTGCCAGCAGCTTAGTCGGTGTAGTTATGAAGCAGTACTTC	CASSLVGVVMKQYF
NA	TRBJ2-1	TRBD2	TRBV28	TGTGCCAGCAGTTTTCCCCCTACGGCGGGAGGGCCGAGCTCCTACAATGAGCAGTTCTTC	CASSFPPTAGGPSSYNEQFF
NA	TRBJ1-1	NA	TRBV27	TGTGCCAGCAATCAGGGTTACGGGAACACTGAAGCTTTCTTT	CASNQGYGNTEAFF
NA	TRBJ1-1	TRBD1	TRBV18	TGTGCCAGCTCACCCCGGGCGGACAGGGTGGCCACTGAAGCTTTCTTT	CASSPRADRVATEAFF
NA	TRBJ2-7	NA	TRBV5-5	TGTGCCAGCAGCTTGGGACAGAAATACTACGAGCAGTACTTC	CASSLGQKYYEQYF
NA	TRBJ1-2	TRBD1	TRBV28	TGTGCCAGCAGCCCATACGGTCTGACAGGGGGCTGGGATGGCTACACCTTC	CASSPYGLTGGWDGYTF
NA	TRBJ2-3	NA	TRBV12-5	TGTGCTAGTGGTTTGGTAAGAGGAACAGATACGCAGTATTTT	CASGLVRGTDTQYF
NA	TRBJ2-7	TRBD2	TRBV29-1	TGCAGCGTTGAAGGCGGGGGGGACCTGCTCGAGCAGTACTTC	CSVEGGGDLLEQYF
NA	TRBJ2-7	TRBD1	TRBV5-1	TGCGCCAGCAGCCTTGGGACAGGAGTCCACTACGAGCAGTACTTC	CASSLGTGVHYEQYF
NA	TRBJ2-7	NA	TRBV4-1	TGCGCCAGCAGCCTAAGGGTGGGGGCAATCGACGAGCAGTACTTC	CASSLRVGAIDEQYF
NA	TRBJ1-5	NA	TRBV19	TGTGCCAGTAGTTTAAGGGGAAGCGGGGATCAGCCCCAGCATTTT	CASSLRGSGDQPQHF
NA	TRBJ2-1	TRBD2	TRBV18	TGTGCCAGCTCACCACTACTAGCGGGAGGCCAGCAGTTCTTC	CASSPLLAGGQQFF
NA	TRBJ2-1	TRBD2	TRBV4-1	TGCGCCAGCAGCCAACCGACTAGCGGGAGCCATGAGCAGTTCTTC	CASSQPTSGSHEQFF
NA	TRBJ2-3	TRBD2	TRBV5-1	TGCGCCAGCAGCTTGGATGGGACTAGCGGGTGGAGGGATACGCAGTATTTT	CASSLDGTSGWRDTQYF
NA	TRBJ1-2	TRBD1	TRBV5-1	TGCGCCAGCAGCTTGGTCCAGGGGGCCCAGTCCCGCTACTATGGCTACACCTTC	CASSLVQGAQSRYYGYTF
NA	TRBJ1-5	TRBD1	TRBV27	TGTGCCAGCAGTGCAACAGGGGGCGATGAGCCCCAGCATTTT	CASSATGGDEPQHF
once	TRBJ2-2	NA	TRBV30	TGTGCCTGGAGTGCCCTCTCTCTTCTTGGGCGAAACACCGGGGAGCTGTTTTTT	CAWSALSLLGRNTGELFF
NA	TRBJ2-4	TRBD2	TRBV11-3	TGTGCCAGCAGCCCAACTACGACTAGCGGCTTTTACAAAAACATTCAGTACTTC	CASSPTTTSGFYKNIQYF